This T cell receptor (beta chain) originates from a study of post-analysis software for immune sequencing data. Findings and caveats of the study: The F measure placed samples prepared in the same batch into strongly shared clusters. There were five TRBV segments more frequent in patients than controls, and TRBV5-6, TRBV5-1 and TRBV20-1 were among them.

V lost 0 bases and J lost 3, with 9 bases in between. This CDR3 contains 14 residues. Looked up from germline, CDR1 is DFQATT and CDR2 is SNEGSKA (reference sequence). Concerning this clonotype itself: What it recognizes is unknown.

Every TCR beta cDNA library bore unique molecular identifiers. TCRdb analysed the PCR reads with MiXCR anew, one entry per CDR3 protein. The profile shows 600,000 to 750,000 distinct CDR3 sequences, 59% of them singletons. This clonotype was sampled from a girl aged 2 to 9 with multiple sclerosis. The chain couples TRBV20-1 to TRBJ1-5, with TRBD1 as a possible D gene (6 bases). Sequencing was carried out using blood. The CDR3 spells CSARERTDNQPQHF. In DNA form, the CDR3 reads TGCAGTGCTAGAGAAAGGACAGACAATCAGCCCCAGCATTTT.